The subject of this entry is one T cell receptor (beta chain). An end of the junction does not agree with germline; a read error may underlie this. All patients picked for sequencing had shown, by flow cytometry, an expansion of CD8+CD57+ cells. The CDR3 has 14 amino acids. From germline, CDR1 is SGHDT and CDR2 YYEEEE. It was genomic DNA that served as the template for profiling TCR beta VDJ and CDR3. MiXCR, applied by TCRdb to the reads, yields one record per CDR3 protein. This table holds around 200,000 distinct CDR3 sequences, under 50% found once. This record comes from a study of CD8+CD57+ T cells in acquired aplastic anemia.

This clonotype originated in a human donor with aplastic anemia. The source material was sorted CD4+, CD8+, or CD8+CD57+ T cells (not recorded which) from PBMCs. The V and J genes are TRBV5-6 and TRBJ2-5; possible D gene TRBD1, 7 bases. For the CDR3, the DNA is TGTGCCAGCAGCTTGGGGCAGGGGGGAGAGACCCAATACTTC. This gives the protein CASSLGQGGETQYF.